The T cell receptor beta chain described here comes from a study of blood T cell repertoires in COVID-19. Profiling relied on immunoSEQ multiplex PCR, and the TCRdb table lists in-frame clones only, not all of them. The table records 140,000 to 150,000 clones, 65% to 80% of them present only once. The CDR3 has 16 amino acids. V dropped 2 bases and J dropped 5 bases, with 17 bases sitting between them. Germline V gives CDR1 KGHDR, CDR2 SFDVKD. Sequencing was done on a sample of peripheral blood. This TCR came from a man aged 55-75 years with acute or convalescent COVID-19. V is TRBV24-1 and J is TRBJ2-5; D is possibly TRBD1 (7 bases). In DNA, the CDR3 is TGTGCCACCAGTGATTACCGACAGGGCCGGGGGGAGACCCAGTACTTC. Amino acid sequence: CATSDYRQGRGETQYF.